This is a list of T cell receptor beta chains from one sample in a study of Ad26.COV2.S vaccination and SARS-CoV-2 variants. The protocol was immunoSEQ multiplex PCR, while the TCRdb copy is restricted to in-frame clones and leaves out a portion. The sample lists hundreds of thousands of clones; roughly 89% were seen once. Sequenced here: peripheral blood, sampled in a trial of Ad26.COV2.S vaccine versus placebo. The origin of the receptors is a person aged 18 to 65 who received the Ad26.COV2.S COVID-19 vaccine or a placebo. Each CDR3 is given with its conserved first and last residue.

v_gene	j_gene	CDR3aa
TRBV9	TRBJ1-3	CASSVGYSNSGNTIYF
TRBV6-5	TRBJ1-2	CASRTGNYGYTF
TRBV7-2	TRBJ1-1	CASSPGLGTGMNTEAFF
TRBV7-2	TRBJ2-3	CASSLGGVPRVYF
TRBV3-1/TRBV3-2	TRBJ1-6	CASSLRQGTPLHF
TRBV5-6	TRBJ2-3	CASSQGTGWGDTQYF
TRBV2	TRBJ2-3	CASTEGSAFSTDTQYF
TRBV30	TRBJ1-2	CAWVSPGHYGYTF
TRBV3-1/TRBV3-2	TRBJ2-7	CASSQVIPGQNYEQYF
TRBV3-1/TRBV3-2	TRBJ2-1	CASSQAFVEPRDREFF
TRBV5-1	TRBJ1-3	CASSLQIRGHSGNTIYF
TRBV28	TRBJ1-4	CASRMRQSGEKLFF
TRBV6-5	TRBJ1-6	CASGLTGNSPLHF
TRBV11-3	TRBJ2-4	CASSSGLSNIQYF
TRBV6-5	TRBJ2-7	CASRFLTSGTYEQYF
TRBV5-1	TRBJ2-1	CASSLGTSGRIDEQFF
TRBV6-6	TRBJ1-5	CASSLRGPQNQPQHF
TRBV7-8	TRBJ2-5	CASRRRSYPGETQYF
TRBV4-3	TRBJ2-3	CASSQDRLAGGPDTQYF
TRBV6-1	TRBJ1-4	CASSERGGETRNF
TRBV27	TRBJ1-5	CASSLTDPYQPQHF
TRBV7-9	TRBJ2-6	CASGFLTANVLTF
TRBV5-5	TRBJ1-1	CASSLVLDNTEAFF
TRBV18	TRBJ1-2	CASSPLQGSDYGYTF
TRBV13	TRBJ1-4	CASSLRDSFEKLFF
TRBV14	TRBJ2-3	CASSPGTAYTDTQYF
TRBV5-6	TRBJ2-1	CASSFGEAGEQFF
TRBV30	TRBJ1-1	CAWNSDGNTEAFF
TRBV18	TRBJ1-4	CATKLGNNAKLFF
TRBV7-2	TRBJ2-5	CASSFFPGYQETQYF
TRBV7-2	TRBJ2-1	CASSTQRSSYNEQFF
TRBV7-2	TRBJ2-5	CASSILRETQYF
TRBV20-1	TRBJ1-2	CSADGPSGYTF
TRBV6-1	TRBJ1-2	CASSEVGQGYGYTF
TRBV18	TRBJ2-3	CASSPLGDPRTDTQYF
TRBV7-2	TRBJ1-2	CASSLSTRVMIGYTF
TRBV5-6	TRBJ2-1	CASSYRPGTGGYEQFF
TRBV19	TRBJ2-1	CASSITPRVGGHNEQFF
TRBV9	TRBJ2-5	CASSVGFQETQYF
TRBV4-3	TRBJ1-5	CASSQETALGGPQHF
TRBV18	TRBJ1-2	CASSPSSKQGKSGYTF
TRBV5-6	TRBJ2-7	CASSPRDRVYEQYF
TRBV7-8	TRBJ1-2	CASRKPGRGANYGYTF
TRBV25-1	TRBJ1-6	CASRDDRGGNSPLHF
TRBV2	TRBJ1-6	CASSGDGSRGNSPLHF
TRBV2	TRBJ1-2	CAIAGTDVNYGYTF
TRBV5-1	TRBJ2-3	CASSMDSRTDTQYF
TRBV30	TRBJ1-1	CAWEKQGAFF
TRBV3-1/TRBV3-2	TRBJ1-2	CASSRGYGYTF
TRBV7-3	TRBJ1-1	CASSLWLNTEAFF
TRBV19	TRBJ1-2	CASSIPGIGGYTF
TRBV7-9	TRBJ1-4	CASSFPPGGTNEKLFF
TRBV15	TRBJ1-2	CATSRSSTGFRGYTF
TRBV6-1	TRBJ1-2	CASSGLAGGRGGYTF
TRBV6-5	TRBJ2-5	CASSYSETQYF
TRBV28	TRBJ1-2	CASSPVWDRAHGYTF
TRBV20-1	TRBJ1-1	CSPDVPTEAFF